One sample yielded the 21 T cell receptor beta chains listed below, sequenced in a study of blood T cell repertoires in COVID-19. TCRdb keeps only in-frame clones here, not all; method: immunoSEQ multiplex PCR. This sample has around 180,000 clones, with less than 85% found just once. The source material was PBMCs or T cells enriched from blood (not recorded which). Receptor source: a man aged 50-60 years who had recovered from COVID-19.

J is TRBJ2-7 and V is TRBV19, with 10 nucleotides matching TRBD1. Germline CDR1 LNHDA, CDR2 SQIVND (reference sequence). V dropped 5 bases and J dropped 2; count of bases not matched to a gene: 6. There are 15 residues in the CDR3. For the CDR3, the DNA is TGTGCCAGTAGTCAGGGACAGGGGAATACCTACGAGCAGTACTTC. Protein sequence: CASSQGQGNTYEQYF.

The rearrangement joins TRBV7-3 to TRBJ2-7; weak D call: TRBD2 (5 bases). CDR3 length equals 15 residues. Deletions cut 3 bases from V and 4 bases from J, with 16 bases between. The germline CDR1 and CDR2 sequences are SGHTA and FQGTGA. In nucleotides, the CDR3 is TGTGCCAGCAGCTTTGGAGTAGGGAGTTTTTACGAGCAGTACTTC. Translated: CASSFGVGSFYEQYF.

V usage is TRBV29-1 and J usage is TRBJ1-1, with D tentatively TRBD1 (5 bases). CDR1 and CDR2 (germline): SQVTM, ANQGSEA. V dropped 6 bases and J dropped 0 bases, with 17 bases sitting between them. This CDR3 region has 15 residues. CDR3 bases: TGCAGCGTGGGGCTTCGGGGGGGAATGAACACTGAAGCTTTCTTT. It encodes CSVGLRGGMNTEAFF.

The rearrangement uses TRBV4-3 and TRBJ1-2; 11 bases line up with TRBD1. CDR1 LGHNA and CDR2 YSLEER come from the germline V gene. Trimming at V came to 2 bases and at J to 8 bases, leaving 7 bases not matched to a gene. This CDR3 has 15 residues. The CDR3, as DNA: TGCGCCAGCAGCCAAAGCCAGGACAGGGGGCGCGGCTACACCTTC. It yields the protein CASSQSQDRGRGYTF.

The chain employs TRBV15 and TRBJ2-1; 7 positions match TRBD1. V shed 4 bases and J 4 bases; nucleotides not matched to a gene: 7. There are 15 residues in the CDR3. Per germline, CDR1 LNHNV and CDR2 YYDKDF (reference sequence). CDR3 nucleotide sequence: TGTGCCACCAGCAACCCGGGACAGCTTTACAATGAGCAGTTCTTC. This encodes CATSNPGQLYNEQFF.

This chain connects TRBV2 to TRBJ2-7, with 10 bases aligning to TRBD2. V shed 6 bases, J shed 0 bases, and the junction held 5 bases outside the gene matches. This CDR3 is 15 amino acids long. CDR1 is SNHLY and CDR2 is FYNNEI in the germline V gene. CDR3 DNA: TGTGCCAGCAGAGCTAGCGGGGGCAGCTCCTACGAGCAGTACTTC. Translating it yields CASRASGGSSYEQYF.

The rearrangement links TRBV6-1 to TRBJ1-5; D remains unclear. The CDR3 spans 20 residues. V was clipped by 0 bases and J by 4 bases, with 25 bases between them. Per germline, CDR1 MNHNS and CDR2 SASEGT. The CDR3, as DNA: TGTGCCAGCAGTGAAGCCCGGGTTATGGGTGTCTCTATTCGGAATCAGCCCCAGCATTTT. The encoded protein is CASSEARVMGVSIRNQPQHF.

This rearrangement joins TRBV20-1 to TRBJ2-3; TRBD2 is a possible D gene (6 bases). Trimming stripped 0 bases from V and 9 bases from J, with 7 bases between. Per the germline V gene, CDR1 is DFQATT and CDR2 is SNEGSKA (reference sequence). The CDR3 consists of 11 residues. The CDR3 DNA follows: TGCAGTGCTAGAGACCTAGCGACGCAGTATTTT. Translated: CSARDLATQYF.

The V and J genes are TRBV5-5 and TRBJ2-1, with 9 bases fitting TRBD1. CDR1 SGHKS and CDR2 YYEKEE come from the germline V gene (reference sequence). With 4 bases clipped from V and 1 base from J, the junction kept 3 bases outside the gene matches. The length of the CDR3 is 15 residues. In nucleotides, the CDR3 is TGTGCCAGCAGCACCGGGACAGGGTCCTACAATGAGCAGTTCTTC. It is translated as CASSTGTGSYNEQFF.

The J gene is TRBJ1-5, the V gene TRBV7-2; D not certain. The germline gives CDR1 SGHTA, CDR2 FQGNSA. This CDR3 is built from 15 residues. V was pared by 1 base and J by 2 bases, with 9 bases between. CDR3 sequence: CASSLDSQGNQPQHF. CDR3 DNA sequence: TGTGCCAGCAGCTTAGACAGCCAAGGCAATCAGCCCCAGCATTTT. Looking up the rest from reference TRBV7-2 and TRBJ1-5 gives the full variable domain: GAGVSQSPSNKVTEKGKDVELRCDPISGHTALYWYRQSLGQGLEFLIYFQGNSAPDKSGLPSDRFSAERTGGSVSTLTIQRTQQEDSAVYLCASSLDSQGNQPQHFGDGTRLSIL.

V is TRBV12-3 or TRBV12-4 and J is TRBJ1-1; tentative D call: TRBD1 (6 bases). The V end was cut by 4 bases, the J end by 6 bases, with 12 bases between. The CDR3 is 13 amino acids. This chain's CDR3 is CASSSGGAAEAFF. The CDR3 nucleotides read TGTGCCAGCAGTTCGGGGGGGGCCGCTGAAGCTTTCTTT.

V gene TRBV10-3 combines with J gene TRBJ2-2; 7 bases map to TRBD2. The trim removed 7 bases at V and 0 bases at J, leaving 5 bases unmatched. The CDR3 covers 15 residues. Germline-derived CDR1 and CDR2 are ENHRY and SYGVKD. This chain's CDR3 is CAINAGGSNTGELFF. In DNA, the CDR3 is TGTGCCATCAACGCCGGGGGGTCGAACACCGGGGAGCTGTTTTTT.

A single count supports this clone. The CDR3, as DNA: TGTGCCAGCAGCGTAGAACAGACACCCAACACCGGGGAGCTGTTTTTT. Translated, it gives CASSVEQTPNTGELFF. The rearrangement joins TRBV9 to TRBJ2-2; D is unclear. With 0 bases removed from V and 2 bases from J, the gap between germline ends came to 11 bases. CDR3 length: 16 residues. CDR1 is SGDLS and CDR2 is YYNGEE in the germline V gene.

This chain joins TRBV3-1 (or the pseudogene TRBV3-2) and TRBJ2-5; 7 nucleotides align to TRBD2. The germline CDR1 and CDR2 sequences are LGHDT and YNNKEL (reference sequence). The CDR3 spans 15 residues. V gave up 4 bases and J gave up 2 bases; unmatched junction bases: 7. The CDR3 is CASSRLVGRQETQYF. The CDR3 DNA sequence: TGTGCCAGCAGCCGCCTCGTCGGGAGGCAAGAGACCCAGTACTTC.

This clone was seen more than once but under ten times. The chain recombines TRBV4-1 with TRBJ1-4; D uncertain. Near its end, the DNA agrees better with TRBJ2-2, so the J call may be wrong. Per germline, CDR1 MGHRA and CDR2 YSYEKL. The length of the CDR3 is 12 residues. CDR3 in DNA: TGCGCCAGCAGCCAAGATTGGTCGGAGCTGTTTTTT. This codes for CASSQDWSELFF.

J is TRBJ2-7 and V is TRBV28; TRBD1 agrees at 9 bases. V gave up 4 bases and J gave up 6 bases; unmatched junction bases: 4. The CDR3 has 13 residues. CDR1 and CDR2 from the germline V gene are MDHEN and SYDVKM. CDR3 nucleotides: TGTGCCAGCAGTTCCACAGGGGGCACCGAGCAGTACTTC. Its translation is CASSSTGGTEQYF. The complete variable domain, with remaining parts taken from reference TRBV28 and TRBJ2-7, reads DVKVTQSSRYLVKRTGEKVFLECVQDMDHENMFWYRQDPGLGLRLIYFSYDVKMKEKGDIPEGYSVSREKKERFSLILESASTNQTSMYLCASSSTGGTEQYFGPGTRLTVT.

The rearrangement joins TRBV6-5 to TRBJ1-5, with unresolved D. CDR1 is MNHEY, CDR2 SVGAGI, per germline. The CDR3 totals 13 residues. V lost 0 bases and J 14 bases, leaving 14 bases between the germline ends. In nucleotides, the CDR3 is TGTGCCAGCAGTTACTCGTTGCAGACACGCAAGCATTTT. As protein: CASSYSLQTRKHF.

The V and J genes are TRBV6-5 and TRBJ2-1; the D gene is possibly TRBD2 (6 bases). Germline CDR1 is MNHEY and CDR2 is SVGAGI. The CDR3 length is 14 residues. Trimming shortened V by 8 bases and J by 5 bases, and 16 bases separated the two germline ends. CDR3 DNA sequence: TGTGCCAGCCTCCAGGCGGGGACGCACAATGAGCAGTTCTTC. Encoded protein: CASLQAGTHNEQFF.

The CDR3 nucleotides are TGTGCCAGCAGACAGGGAGGGGGCTACACCTTC. It is translated as CASRQGGGYTF. The gene calls are TRBV12-3 or TRBV12-4 and TRBJ1-2, with a weak D call TRBD1 (6 bases). The germline V and J ends were trimmed by 6 bases and 8 bases, with 10 bases remaining between them. This CDR3 is 11 amino acids long.

The rearrangement links TRBV11-2 to TRBJ2-1, with a weak D call TRBD2 (6 bases). There are 13 residues in the CDR3. Germline CDR1 reads SGHAT; CDR2 reads FQNNGV. Trimming stripped 6 bases from V and 1 base from J, with 7 bases between. The CDR3 sequence: CASRGTSYNEQFF. As DNA, the CDR3 is TGTGCCAGCAGGGGGACTTCCTACAATGAGCAGTTCTTC. Variable domain in full (rest from reference TRBV11-2 and TRBJ2-1): EAGVAQSPRYKIIEKRQSVAFWCNPISGHATLYWYQQILGQGPKLLIQFQNNGVVDDSQLPKDRFSAERLKGVDSTLKIQPAKLEDSAVYLCASRGTSYNEQFFGPGTRLTVL.

V gene TRBV9 combines with J gene TRBJ2-5; 7 bases align to TRBD2. Trimming at V came to 2 bases and at J to 2 bases, leaving 6 bases not matched to a gene. Germline V CDR1 and CDR2: SGDLS, YYNGEE. The length of the CDR3 is 15 residues. The CDR3 nucleotides are TGTGCCAGCAGCGTGGCGGGGAGGGGTCAAGAGACCCAGTACTTC. Translated: CASSVAGRGQETQYF.